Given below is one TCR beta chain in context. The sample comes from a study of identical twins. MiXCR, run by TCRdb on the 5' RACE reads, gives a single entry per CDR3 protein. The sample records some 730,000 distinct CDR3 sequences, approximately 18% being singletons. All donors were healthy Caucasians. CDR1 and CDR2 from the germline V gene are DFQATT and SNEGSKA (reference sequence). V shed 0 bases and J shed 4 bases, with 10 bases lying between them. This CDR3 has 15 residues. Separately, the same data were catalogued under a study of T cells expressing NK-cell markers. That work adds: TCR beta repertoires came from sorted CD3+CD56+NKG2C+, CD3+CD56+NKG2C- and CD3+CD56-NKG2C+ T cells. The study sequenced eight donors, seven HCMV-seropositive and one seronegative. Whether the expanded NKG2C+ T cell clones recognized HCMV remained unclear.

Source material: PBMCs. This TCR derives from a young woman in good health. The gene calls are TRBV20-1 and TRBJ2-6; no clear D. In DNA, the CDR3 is TGCAGTGCTAGAGATAAAAGAAGAGGGGCCAACGTCCTGACTTTC. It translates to CSARDKRRGANVLTF.